This entry lists 25 T cell receptor beta chains sequenced from one sample in a study of cytomegalovirus exposure and HLA in healthy donors. The primer mix had 60 Vbeta and 13 Jbeta primers. Libraries were prepared by immunoSEQ multiplex PCR; TCRdb keeps only in-frame clonotypes and omits some of them. The sample contains approximately 130,000 clones, roughly 82% of which appear only once. Sequencing was done on a sample of PBMCs. The receptors were gathered from a woman in her late teens or twenties in good health and CMV-seronegative.

V usage is TRBV29-1 and J usage is TRBJ1-2; D not certain. Germline V CDR1 and CDR2: SQVTM, ANQGSEA. This CDR3 has 12 residues. V lost 3 bases and J lost 4, with 9 bases in between. The CDR3, as DNA: TGCAGCGTTGATAAAAGCGGCTATGGCTACACCTTC. Amino acids: CSVDKSGYGYTF.

The rearrangement uses TRBV5-4 and TRBJ1-2; the match to TRBD1 covers 7 bases. Germline CDR1 SGHNT, CDR2 YYREEE (reference sequence). Germline trimming cut 1 base from V and 4 bases from J; bases unmatched to any gene: 10. The CDR3 runs 16 residues. The CDR3 sequence: CASSLNPTGVLYGYTF. The CDR3 DNA sequence: TGTGCCAGCAGCTTGAATCCAACAGGGGTTCTCTATGGCTACACCTTC. Full variable domain (remainder filled in from reference TRBV5-4 and TRBJ1-2): ETGVTQSPTHLIKTRGQQVTLRCSSQSGHNTVSWYQQALGQGPQFIFQYYREEENGRGNFPPRFSGLQFPNYSSELNVNALELDDSALYLCASSLNPTGVLYGYTFGSGTRLTVV.

V usage is TRBV6-1 and J usage is TRBJ1-1, with TRBD1 as a possible D gene (6 bases). The germline V and J ends were trimmed by 3 bases and 0 bases, with 14 bases remaining between them. Germline V gene lookup returns CDR1 MNHNS and CDR2 SASEGT. This CDR3 comprises 16 residues. The CDR3 region is CASSELRQAVNTEAFF. CDR3 DNA: TGTGCCAGCAGTGAGCTCCGACAGGCTGTGAACACTGAAGCTTTCTTT.

The chain has TRBV7-9 and TRBJ2-7; perhaps TRBD2 as D (5 bases). The V gene lost 7 bases and the J gene lost 0 bases, with 13 bases spanning the gap. This CDR3 has 14 amino acids. CDR1 SEHNR and CDR2 FQNEAQ come from the germline V gene (reference sequence). CDR3 coding DNA: TGTGCCAGCACCTACCCCGGGAACTCCTACGAGCAGTACTTC. It encodes CASTYPGNSYEQYF. Based on the CDR3 plus reference TRBV7-9 and TRBJ2-7, the full variable domain is DTGVSQNPRHKITKRGQNVTFRCDPISEHNRLYWYRQTLGQGPEFLTYFQNEAQLEKSRLLSDRFSAERPKGSFSTLEIQRTEQGDSAMYLCASTYPGNSYEQYFGPGTRLTVT.

The chain recombines TRBV25-1 with TRBJ2-2; 9 bases line up with TRBD1. The V gene's germline CDR1 is MGHDK and CDR2 SYGVNS. The trim removed 0 bases at V and 5 bases at J, leaving 4 bases unmatched. This CDR3 has 16 amino acids. Here the CDR3 reads CASSEYPGQGTGELFF. The DNA of the CDR3 is TGTGCCAGCAGTGAATATCCGGGACAGGGAACCGGGGAGCTGTTTTTT.

This chain links TRBV25-1 with TRBJ1-3; a weak D match, TRBD1 (5 bases). Per germline, CDR1 MGHDK and CDR2 SYGVNS. Trimming shortened V by 6 bases and J by 6 bases, and 12 bases separated the two germline ends. The CDR3 length is 13 residues. The CDR3 DNA reads TGTGCCAGCAGCCTGGGGGGAGTAAACACCATATATTTT. Its translation is CASSLGGVNTIYF.

V is TRBV13 and J is TRBJ2-7, with D hard to call. Germline V lookup: CDR1 PRHDT, CDR2 FYEKMQ (reference sequence). Deletions cut 3 bases from V and 3 bases from J, with 18 bases between. The CDR3 length is 16 residues. CDR3 DNA: TGTGCCAGCAGCTTTTCAGACCGAAGGAGAGGCTACGAGCAGTACTTC. It yields the protein CASSFSDRRRGYEQYF.

V usage is TRBV5-4 and J usage is TRBJ2-7, with TRBD2 matching 8 bases. Trimming at V came to 3 bases and at J to 2 bases, leaving 7 bases not matched to a gene. Germline-derived CDR1 and CDR2 are SGHNT and YYREEE (reference sequence). The CDR3 extends over 15 amino acids. CDR3 loop: CASSSGGKPTYEQYF. CDR3 nucleotides: TGTGCCAGCAGCTCGGGGGGGAAGCCGACCTACGAGCAGTACTTC. The full variable domain, in which reference TRBV5-4 and TRBJ2-7 provide the parts outside the CDR3, is ETGVTQSPTHLIKTRGQQVTLRCSSQSGHNTVSWYQQALGQGPQFIFQYYREEENGRGNFPPRFSGLQFPNYSSELNVNALELDDSALYLCASSSGGKPTYEQYFGPGTRLTVT.

This rearrangement joins TRBV6-5 to TRBJ2-1, with a weak D call TRBD2 (7 bases). From germline, CDR1 is MNHEY and CDR2 SVGAGI. Trimming removed 2 bases at V and 4 bases at J, with 12 bases between. This CDR3 region has 15 residues. The CDR3 DNA sequence: TGTGCCAGCAGTTACGGACAGCGGGGTTACAATGAGCAGTTCTTC. The encoded protein is CASSYGQRGYNEQFF.

The chain recombines TRBV6-1 with TRBJ1-5; D is possibly TRBD1 (6 bases). Germline V gene sequence: CDR1 MNHNS, CDR2 SASEGT. Trimming took off 2 bases at V and 0 bases at J, with 17 bases between the two ends. The CDR3 runs to 18 residues. CDR3 DNA sequence: TGTGCCAGCAGTGAATGGGTTGGGGGGGGGCATAGCAATCAGCCCCAGCATTTT. Its translation is CASSEWVGGGHSNQPQHF.

The gene calls are TRBV7-2 and TRBJ2-1; 9 nucleotides align to TRBD2. V was clipped by 0 bases and J by 4 bases; unmatched bases: 4. The CDR3 extends over 16 amino acids. Germline V gene sequence: CDR1 SGHTA, CDR2 FQGNSA. The CDR3 region is CASSLAILAGYNEQFF. The CDR3 nucleotides are TGTGCCAGCAGCTTAGCGATACTAGCGGGTTACAATGAGCAGTTCTTC.

This chain uses TRBV18 with TRBJ2-2, with D perhaps matching TRBD2 (5 bases). CDR3 length equals 13 residues. Trimming left V 2 bases short and J 7 bases short, with 8 bases between. Germline CDR1 is KGHSH and CDR2 is LQKENI. Here the CDR3 reads CASSPNGDGELFF. CDR3 nucleotides: TGTGCCAGCTCACCAAACGGGGACGGGGAGCTGTTTTTT. Supplemented by reference TRBV18 and TRBJ2-2, the full variable domain reads NAGVMQNPRHLVRRRGQEARLRCSPMKGHSHVYWYRQLPEEGLKFMVYLQKENIIDESGMPKERFSAEFPKEGPSILRIQQVVRGDSAAYFCASSPNGDGELFFGEGSRLTVL.

The V gene is TRBV5-1, the J gene TRBJ2-1; TRBD2 matches at 8 bases. The germline gives CDR1 SGHRS, CDR2 YFSETQ. The CDR3 loop spans 15 amino acids. V lost 9 bases and J lost 4; bases outside the gene matches: 12. The CDR3: CATQPEPSGYNEQFF. The DNA for the CDR3 is TGCGCCACCCAACCTGAGCCTAGCGGGTACAATGAGCAGTTCTTC.

This sequence joins TRBV29-1 and TRBJ2-2; D unclear. The germline V and J ends were trimmed by 3 bases and 2 bases, with 7 bases remaining between them. The CDR3 is made up of 13 amino acids. CDR1 is SQVTM and CDR2 is ANQGSEA in the germline V gene. CDR3 residues: CSVDRTNTGELFF. For the CDR3, the DNA is TGCAGCGTTGATAGAACCAACACCGGGGAGCTGTTTTTT.

The V gene is TRBV6-5, the J gene TRBJ1-1; D gene ambiguous. The CDR3 covers 13 residues. The V end lost 8 bases, the J end lost 1 base, and 11 bases lay between the germline ends. The V gene's germline CDR1 is MNHEY and CDR2 SVGAGI. CDR3 residues: CASRQVGNTEAFF. The CDR3 DNA sequence: TGTGCCAGCCGCCAGGTGGGGAACACTGAAGCTTTCTTT.

This clone was observed once. The chain combines TRBV7-9 with TRBJ2-7, with D tentatively TRBD2 (7 bases). The ends were cut back, 4 bases at V and 6 bases at J, with 13 bases in the middle. The CDR3 consists of 13 residues. Germline V gives CDR1 SEHNR, CDR2 FQNEAQ (reference sequence). The DNA for the CDR3 is TGTGCCAGCAGCTGGGGGGGCAGGGGCGAGCAGTACTTC. Translating it yields CASSWGGRGEQYF.

In DNA, the CDR3 is TGCGCCAGCAGCTTAGGACTAGCGGGAGTCGAGACAGATACGCAGTATTTT. It is translated as CASSLGLAGVETDTQYF. The chain recombines TRBV5-1 with TRBJ2-3, with 13 bases fitting TRBD2. Trimming removed 2 bases from V and 3 bases from J; junction bases left unmatched: 6. The CDR3 has 17 residues. Germline assignment: CDR1 SGHRS and CDR2 YFSETQ.

In DNA, the CDR3 is TGTGCCACCAGCAGAGGGGCAGGTCTTAGCAATCAGCCCCAGCATTTT. It translates to CATSRGAGLSNQPQHF. The chain links TRBV15 to TRBJ1-5; D is undetermined. V was clipped by 1 base and J by 0 bases, with 10 bases between them. The length of the CDR3 is 16 residues. Germline values: CDR1 LNHNV, CDR2 YYDKDF (reference sequence).

The V and J genes are TRBV9 and TRBJ2-3, with D tentatively TRBD2 (6 bases). The CDR3 covers 15 residues. Between the trimmed V and J ends, which lost 4 bases and 1 base, there was a span of 13 bases. Germline loops: CDR1 SGDLS, CDR2 YYNGEE. This CDR3 is CASSPYTGGTDTQYF. CDR3 in DNA: TGTGCCAGCAGCCCTTACACGGGAGGCACAGATACGCAGTATTTT.

The chain couples TRBV2 to TRBJ1-1; tentative D call: TRBD1 (5 bases). The CDR3 length is 14 residues. The germline V gene has CDR1 SNHLY and CDR2 FYNNEI. V shed 6 bases and J shed 6 bases, with 17 bases lying between them. DNA of the CDR3: TGTGCCAGCAGCGAACTACAGACAGCATCTGAAGCTTTCTTT. Its protein product is CASSELQTASEAFF.

This chain links TRBV6-6 with TRBJ2-7; TRBD2 might be the D (6 bases). The CDR3 covers 15 residues. Germline V gene data show CDR1 as MNHNY and CDR2 as SVGAGI (reference sequence). V lost 6 bases to trimming and J lost 2 bases, with 17 bases between them. The CDR3, as DNA: TGTGCCAGCAGCCCGGATGGCCCGGGGGCCTACGAGCAGTACTTC. It yields the protein CASSPDGPGAYEQYF.

This clone appeared a few times. The V and J genes are TRBV10-2 and TRBJ2-5; tentatively, D is TRBD2 (6 bases). The last part of the DNA fits TRBJ2-7 better; the J call may be wrong. Germline V gene sequence: CDR1 WSHSY, CDR2 SAAADI. The CDR3 totals 13 residues. CDR3: CASSAAGNYEQYF. CDR3 DNA sequence: TGCGCCAGCAGTGCGGCGGGGAACTACGAGCAGTACTTC.

This chain uses TRBV14 with TRBJ1-1; maybe TRBD1 (6 bases). Trimming pared 3 bases from V and 3 bases from J, leaving 14 bases between. Germline V gene sequence: CDR1 SGHDN, CDR2 FVKESK. This CDR3 spans 15 amino acids. The CDR3 DNA follows: TGTGCCAGCAGCCAGATTACAGGGACGTACACTGAAGCTTTCTTT. This translates into CASSQITGTYTEAFF.

This clone was detected a few times. J is TRBJ1-1 and V is TRBV9; TRBD1 aligns across 9 bases. The junction had 3 bases not matched to a gene; V was cut back by 4 bases and J by 2 bases. CDR3 size: 14 residues. Germline CDR1 and CDR2: SGDLS and YYNGEE. The CDR3: CASSPGQGNTEAFF. The CDR3 region has the DNA TGTGCCAGCAGCCCGGGACAGGGAAACACTGAAGCTTTCTTT. Drawing the rest from reference TRBV9 and TRBJ1-1, the complete variable domain is DSGVTQTPKHLITATGQRVTLRCSPRSGDLSVYWYQQSLDQGLQFLIQYYNGEERAKGNILERFSAQQFPDLHSELNLSSLELGDSALYFCASSPGQGNTEAFFGQGTRLTVV.

This chain uses TRBV5-1 with TRBJ2-2; no definite D call. Germline CDR1 SGHRS, CDR2 YFSETQ. CDR3 length equals 13 residues. Trimming cost V 0 bases and J 4 bases, with 4 bases left between them. In DNA form, the CDR3 reads TGCGCCAGCAGCTTGGCCCTCACCGGGGAGCTGTTTTTT. This codes for CASSLALTGELFF.